This T cell receptor (beta chain) was obtained from a study of T-cell reconstitution after alpha-beta-depleted transplantation in children. The TCRbeta library was prepared with unique molecular identifiers. Each CDR3 protein gets one entry after TCRdb re-called the PCR reads with MiXCR. The sample yields about 580,000 distinct CDR3 sequences, under 30% seen once. CDR1 is DFQATT and CDR2 is SNEGSKA in the germline V gene (reference sequence). V was pared by 2 bases and J by 2 bases, with 10 bases between. The CDR3 has 14 amino acids. General observations from the study: Surviving recipient T cells and thymic progenitors accounted for the high day-60 TCRbeta diversity observed in some patients. Alpha-beta T cells present about two months after transplant were reported to originate from several hundred expanded graft clones. Hyperexpanded clones declined; after one year, newly produced T cells mostly supplied diversity.

This clonotype has at least ten counts. The antigen is undetermined. The TCR was taken from a boy under three years old who had a stem cell transplant for acute myeloid leukemia, so the T cells may come from the graft donor. The starting material was PBMCs, mostly from graft donor cells, obtained 360 days after TCRalphabeta/CD19-depleted stem cell transplant. The rearrangement links TRBV20-1 to TRBJ1-5, with D uncertain. CDR3 coding DNA: TGCAGTGCTAGACCCGGGGAGGGCAATCAGCCCCAGCATTTT. Protein sequence: CSARPGEGNQPQHF.